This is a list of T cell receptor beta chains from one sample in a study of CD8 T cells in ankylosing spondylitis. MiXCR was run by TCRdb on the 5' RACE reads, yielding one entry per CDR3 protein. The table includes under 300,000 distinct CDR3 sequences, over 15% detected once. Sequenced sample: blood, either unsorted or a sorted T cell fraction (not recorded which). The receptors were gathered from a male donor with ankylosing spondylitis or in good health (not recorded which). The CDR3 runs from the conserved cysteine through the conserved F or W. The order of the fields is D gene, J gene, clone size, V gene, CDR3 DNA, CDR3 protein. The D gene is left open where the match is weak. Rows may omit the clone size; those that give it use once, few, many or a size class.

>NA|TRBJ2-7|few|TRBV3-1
TGTGCCAGCAGCCAAGACGTCGGACAGCCCTACGAGCAGTACTTC
CASSQDVGQPYEQYF
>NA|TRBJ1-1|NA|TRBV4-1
TGCGCCAGCAGCCAACCCCCAGGGCCGGGGAACACTGAAGCTTTCTTT
CASSQPPGPGNTEAFF
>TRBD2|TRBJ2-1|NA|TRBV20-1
TGCAGTGCTAGAGATCGGGGAGGAATCGGAGCGGGAGGGGTCTCCTACAATGAGCAGTTCTTC
CSARDRGGIGAGGVSYNEQFF
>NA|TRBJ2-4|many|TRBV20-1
TGCAGTGCTGTGGAGGCCAAAAACATTCAGTACTTC
CSAVEAKNIQYF
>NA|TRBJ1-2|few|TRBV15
TGTGCCACCAGCAGAGGGGACCGGGGCGGCTACACCTTC
CATSRGDRGGYTF
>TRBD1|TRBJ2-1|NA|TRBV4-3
TGCGCCAGCAGCCAAGATTCCGGGACAGCATACAATGAGCAGTTCTTC
CASSQDSGTAYNEQFF
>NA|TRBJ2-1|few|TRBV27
TGTGCCAGCAGTTCCTCGCGGAGCTCCTACAATGAGCAGTTCTTC
CASSSSRSSYNEQFF
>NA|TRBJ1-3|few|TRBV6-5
TGTGCCAGCAGTTTTATTTCTGGAAACACCATATATTTT
CASSFISGNTIYF
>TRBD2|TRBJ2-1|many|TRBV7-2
TGTGCCAGCAGCTTGGGACTAGCGGGAGGGTACAATGAGCAGTTCTTC
CASSLGLAGGYNEQFF
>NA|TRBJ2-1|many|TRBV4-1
TGCGCCAGCAGCCAAGTACAGGGCCCAGATGGGGGCAATGAGCAGTTCTTC
CASSQVQGPDGGNEQFF
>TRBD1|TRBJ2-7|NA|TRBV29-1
TGCAGCGTTGAAGGGACAGGGATGTCCTACGAGCAGTACTTC
CSVEGTGMSYEQYF
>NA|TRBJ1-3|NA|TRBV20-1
TGCAGTGCTACCGGGACGTTGTGGGGCTCTGGAAACACCATATATTTT
CSATGTLWGSGNTIYF
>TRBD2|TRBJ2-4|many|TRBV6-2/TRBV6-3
TGTGCCAGCAACGCGGGGGGTCCCGGGAACATTCAGTACTTC
CASNAGGPGNIQYF
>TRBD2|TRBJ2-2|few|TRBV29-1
TGCAGCGTTGGGGAGGCGGGAGGGGGCACCGGGGAGCTGTTTTTT
CSVGEAGGGTGELFF
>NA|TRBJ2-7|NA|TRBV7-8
TGTGCCAGCAGCTTATTCGGTTCAGATCTCAACAGGGAAGGTGCCTACGAGCAGTACTTC
CASSLFGSDLNREGAYEQYF
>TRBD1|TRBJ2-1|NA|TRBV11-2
TGTGCCAGCAGCTTAGGGACAGGGTATTACGAGCAGTTCTTC
CASSLGTGYYEQFF
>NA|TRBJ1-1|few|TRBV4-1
TGCGCCAGCAGCCAAGAAGGGAATTTAATGAACACTGAAGCTTTCTTT
CASSQEGNLMNTEAFF
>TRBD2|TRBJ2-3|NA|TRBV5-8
TGTGCCAGCAGCATTTTAGGACTAGCGGGATCGGCAGATACGCAGTATTTT
CASSILGLAGSADTQYF
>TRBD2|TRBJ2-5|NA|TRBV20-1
TGCAGTGCCCGGGAGGTCCAAGAGACCCAGTACTTC
CSAREVQETQYF
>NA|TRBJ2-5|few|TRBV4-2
TGTGCCAGCAGCCACAGTCAGGCCCAGTACTTC
CASSHSQAQYF
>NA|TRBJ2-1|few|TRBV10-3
TGTGCCACGTGGGACTCGCGCATCGGTGATGAGCAGTTCTTC
CATWDSRIGDEQFF
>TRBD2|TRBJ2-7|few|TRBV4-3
TGCGCCAGCAGCCAAGATAGGGAGCGGGAGTTTTACGAGCAGTACTTC
CASSQDREREFYEQYF
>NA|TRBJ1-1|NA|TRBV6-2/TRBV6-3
TGTGCCAGCAGTCGGGGACATATGAACACTGAAGCTTTCTTT
CASSRGHMNTEAFF
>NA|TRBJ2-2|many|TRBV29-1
TGCAGCGTTGAAGAGACCGGGGAGCTGTTTTTT
CSVEETGELFF
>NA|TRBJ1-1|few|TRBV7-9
TGTGCCAGCAGCCCATTCGGGACTTCGGACACTGAAGCTTTCTTT
CASSPFGTSDTEAFF
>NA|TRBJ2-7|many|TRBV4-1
TGCGCCAGCAGCCAAGGGCTAGTATACTACGAGCAGTACTTC
CASSQGLVYYEQYF
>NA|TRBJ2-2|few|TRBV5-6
TGTGCCAGCAAACTGGGAAGAGACCCCACCGGGGAGCTGTTTTTT
CASKLGRDPTGELFF
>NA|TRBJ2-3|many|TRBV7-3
TGTGCCAGCAGCTCAGGGTCTCCAGATACGCAGTATTTT
CASSSGSPDTQYF
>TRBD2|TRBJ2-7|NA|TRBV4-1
TGCGCCAGCAGCCAAGAGGTGCTACTAGCGGGGGGCTACGAGCAGTACTTC
CASSQEVLLAGGYEQYF
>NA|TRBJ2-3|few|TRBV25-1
TGTGCCAGCAGGGGGGAGTTTGGCACAGATACGCAGTATTTT
CASRGEFGTDTQYF
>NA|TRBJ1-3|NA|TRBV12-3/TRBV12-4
TGTGCCAGCAGTTTTCAGTCAGCGGGAAACACCATATATTTT
CASSFQSAGNTIYF
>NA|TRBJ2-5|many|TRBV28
TGTGCCAGCAGCCTCCTCAGGACAGAGAAAGAGACCCAGTACTTC
CASSLLRTEKETQYF
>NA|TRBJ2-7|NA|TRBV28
TGTGCCAGCAGTTTGCCGAGGGTAGGGGAGCAGTACTTC
CASSLPRVGEQYF
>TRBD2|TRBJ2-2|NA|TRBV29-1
TGCAGCGCCATCGGACTAGCGGGACCGAACACCGGGGAGCTGTTTTTT
CSAIGLAGPNTGELFF
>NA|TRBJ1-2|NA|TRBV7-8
TGTGCCAGCAGCTTAGAACAGGGCGACTTCTTTGCGGATGGCTACACCTTC
CASSLEQGDFFADGYTF
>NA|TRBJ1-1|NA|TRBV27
TGTGCCAGCAGTTTTCTGACCGCGAACACTGAAGCTTTCTTT
CASSFLTANTEAFF
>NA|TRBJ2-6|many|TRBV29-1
TGCAGCGTTGAAGACAGTGGAGGGGACTCTGGGGCCAACGTCCTGACTTTC
CSVEDSGGDSGANVLTF
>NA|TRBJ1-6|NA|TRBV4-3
TGCGCCAGCAGCCAAGATGGGGGACCTAATTCACCCCTCCACTTT
CASSQDGGPNSPLHF
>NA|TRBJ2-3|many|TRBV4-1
TGCGCCAGCAGTCATTGGTGGGGCACAGATACGCAGTATTTT
CASSHWWGTDTQYF
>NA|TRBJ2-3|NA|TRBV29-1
TGCAGCGTTGAACAAAGCACAGATACGCAGTATTTT
CSVEQSTDTQYF
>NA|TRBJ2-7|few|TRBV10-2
TGCGCCAGCAGCGTCGGGAACTACGAGCAGTACTTC
CASSVGNYEQYF
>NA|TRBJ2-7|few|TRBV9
TGTGCCAGCAGCGTATTTAGGGACGACCCCTACGAGCAGTACTTC
CASSVFRDDPYEQYF
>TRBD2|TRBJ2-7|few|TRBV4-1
TGCGCCAGCAGCCAAGATTTGCTAGCGGGAGGATACGAGCAGTACTTC
CASSQDLLAGGYEQYF
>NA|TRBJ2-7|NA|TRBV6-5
TGTGCCAGCAGTTACTCGCTTGGTAAGGGACCGACCTACGAGCAGTACTTC
CASSYSLGKGPTYEQYF
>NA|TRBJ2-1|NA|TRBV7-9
TGTGCCAGCAGCCCCCCCGGCAGAGCCCCAATATTTGAGCAGTTCTTC
CASSPPGRAPIFEQFF
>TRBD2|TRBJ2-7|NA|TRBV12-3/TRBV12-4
TGTGCCAGCAGCCGGACTAGCGGGATGGGATCCATCGAGCAGTACTTC
CASSRTSGMGSIEQYF
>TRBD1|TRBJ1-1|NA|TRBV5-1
TGCGCCAGCAGCTTCGCAGGGGGCCAGCGGGAAGCTTTCTTT
CASSFAGGQREAFF
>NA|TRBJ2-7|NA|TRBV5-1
TGCGCCAGCAGCTTTGGCAGGGAAGTAAGCGAGCAGTACTTC
CASSFGREVSEQYF
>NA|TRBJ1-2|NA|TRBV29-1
TGCAGCGTTGGAGTCGGGGGTCCGGCCATCTATGGCTACACCTTC
CSVGVGGPAIYGYTF
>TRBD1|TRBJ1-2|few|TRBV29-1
TGCAGCGTTCTTGGACAGGGTATTAGCTATGGCTACACCTTC
CSVLGQGISYGYTF
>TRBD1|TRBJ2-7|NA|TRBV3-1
TGTGCCAGCAGCCAAGGACAGGGACCATCCTACGAGCAGTACTTC
CASSQGQGPSYEQYF
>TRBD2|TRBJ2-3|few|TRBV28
TGTGCCAGCAGAACCGGGACTAGCGATCCCACAGATACGCAGTATTTT
CASRTGTSDPTDTQYF
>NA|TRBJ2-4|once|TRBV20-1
TGCAGTGCTAACATGGACATCCTCAAAAACATTCAGTACTTC
CSANMDILKNIQYF
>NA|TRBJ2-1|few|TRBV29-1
TGCAGCGCCCCGAACGATAATGAGCAGTTCTTC
CSAPNDNEQFF